This passage covers 24 T cell receptor beta chains from one sample sequenced in a study of shared clonotypes between healthy human individuals. Clones were sequenced by immunoSEQ multiplex PCR, and TCRdb holds only the in-frame ones, with some missing. The profile shows under 1,100,000 clones, around 74% of them singletons. The sequencing sample was made of memory CD4+ T cells sorted from blood. Subset meaning: CD45RA-negative fraction. These receptors originate from a man younger than 35 in good health.

The V and J genes are TRBV2 and TRBJ2-2; 8 nucleotides agree with TRBD2. Trimming at V came to 6 bases and at J to 6 bases, leaving 6 bases not matched to a gene. Germline loops: CDR1 SNHLY, CDR2 FYNNEI. The CDR3 is made up of 14 amino acids. In nucleotides, the CDR3 is TGTGCCAGCAGGTCCGGGACTAGTTCCGGGGAGCTGTTTTTT. It yields the protein CASRSGTSSGELFF.

The chain employs TRBV7-7 and TRBJ2-5; 8 positions agree with TRBD2. CDR1 SSHAT and CDR2 FNYEAQ come from the germline V gene (reference sequence). The CDR3 spans 13 residues. CDR3 nucleotides: TGTGCTAGCTCCGGGGGGGCCCAAGAGACCCAGTACTTC. It is translated as CASSGGAQETQYF.

In the case of this clone: Other DNA sequences within the sample encode an identical CDR3. The chain recombines TRBV28 with TRBJ1-2; D gene unclear. Germline CDR1 is MDHEN and CDR2 is SYDVKM. The CDR3 sequence is 13 residues long. V was shortened by 2 bases and J by 2 bases, with 6 bases between the two germline ends. CDR3 amino acids: CASSLGANYGYTF. As DNA, the CDR3 is TGTGCCAGCAGTTTAGGAGCGAACTATGGCTACACCTTC.

This rearrangement joins TRBV6-1 to TRBJ2-7; no reliable D call. The CDR3 contains 14 residues. CDR1 is MNHNS, CDR2 SASEGT, per germline. V gave up 4 bases and J gave up 2 bases, with 12 bases separating them. The CDR3 region has the DNA TGTGCCAGCAGTGTCCAGCCAGGTACCTACGAGCAGTACTTC. Its protein is CASSVQPGTYEQYF.

The chain joins TRBV6-1 to TRBJ1-2; possibly TRBD1 for D (5 bases). CDR3 length equals 15 residues. V shed 7 bases and J shed 0 bases, with 15 bases lying between them. Per the germline V gene, CDR1 is MNHNS and CDR2 is SASEGT. This CDR3 is CASIPWGGANYGYTF. The CDR3 DNA reads as TGTGCCAGCATCCCCTGGGGGGGAGCTAACTATGGCTACACCTTC.

The J gene is TRBJ1-4, the V gene TRBV10-3, with 12 bases that match TRBD1. Germline CDR1 ENHRY, CDR2 SYGVKD. With 6 bases clipped from V and 8 bases from J, the junction kept 4 bases outside the gene matches. This CDR3 comprises 14 residues. The CDR3 is CAISGTGGSEKLFF. Here the CDR3 DNA reads TGTGCCATCAGCGGGACAGGGGGCTCGGAAAAACTGTTTTTT.

The chain couples TRBV10-1 to TRBJ2-1; TRBD2 matches at 7 bases. Unmatched junction bases numbered 11, after V lost 2 bases and J lost 4 bases. Germline V gene lookup returns CDR1 WNHNN and CDR2 SYGVQD (reference sequence). This CDR3 has 17 residues. CDR3 loop: CASSELAEVPSYNEQFF. The CDR3 DNA reads as TGCGCCAGCAGTGAGCTAGCGGAAGTACCCTCTTACAATGAGCAGTTCTTC.

This chain joins TRBV28 and TRBJ1-6; a weak D match, TRBD1 (5 bases). The CDR3 totals 14 residues. The ends were cut back, 3 bases at V and 9 bases at J, with 12 bases in the middle. The germline V gene has CDR1 MDHEN and CDR2 SYDVKM. As DNA, the CDR3 is TGTGCCAGCAGTTTTGGGCAGGGCGGTTCACCCCTCCACTTT. Translating gives CASSFGQGGSPLHF.

The chain couples TRBV7-2 to TRBJ2-5; 12 bases agree with TRBD2. This CDR3 comprises 15 residues. V dropped 5 bases and J dropped 4; count of bases not matched to a gene: 5. Germline-derived CDR1 and CDR2 are SGHTA and FQGNSA. This chain's CDR3 is CASSQTSGSGETQYF. In DNA form, the CDR3 reads TGTGCCAGCAGCCAGACTAGCGGGAGTGGAGAGACCCAGTACTTC.

J is TRBJ1-1 and V is TRBV2, with 11 bases fitting TRBD1. With V trimmed by 8 bases and J by 1 base, 3 bases remained unmatched. Per the germline V gene, CDR1 is SNHLY and CDR2 is FYNNEI. This CDR3 has 14 residues. This CDR3 is CASGGQGENTEAFF. The CDR3 DNA sequence: TGTGCCAGCGGGGGACAGGGGGAGAACACTGAAGCTTTCTTT.

This clone has just one count. V and J are TRBV18 and TRBJ2-7, with 7 positions matching TRBD2. Trimming removed 5 bases from V and 3 bases from J; junction bases left unmatched: 4. Looked up from germline, CDR1 is KGHSH and CDR2 is LQKENI. The CDR3 consists of 13 residues. CDR3 DNA sequence: TGTGCCAGCTCAGTCGGGGGGAACTACGAGCAGTACTTC. Translating gives CASSVGGNYEQYF.

This rearrangement joins TRBV14 to TRBJ2-5; TRBD2 agrees at 8 bases. The CDR3 is 15 residues long. From germline, CDR1 is SGHDN and CDR2 FVKESK. The trim removed 4 bases at V and 3 bases at J, leaving 7 bases unmatched. The CDR3 bases are TGTGCCAGCAGCCGACGCGGGGGGCGGGAAGAGACCCAGTACTTC. As protein: CASSRRGGREETQYF.

The genes are TRBV15 and TRBJ1-1, with TRBD1 matching over 7 bases. Germline CDR1 and CDR2: LNHNV and YYDKDF (reference sequence). The CDR3 contains 17 residues. V was clipped by 1 base and J by 4 bases; unmatched bases: 12. This chain's CDR3 is CATSRAPTGRGFTEAFF. CDR3 in DNA: TGTGCCACCAGCAGAGCCCCGACAGGGAGGGGGTTCACTGAAGCTTTCTTT.

This chain joins TRBV7-8 and TRBJ1-2; possibly TRBD1 for D (5 bases). V was trimmed by 3 bases and J by 4 bases, leaving 18 bases between them. This CDR3 has 16 residues. The germline gives CDR1 SGHVS, CDR2 FQNEAQ. The DNA for the CDR3 is TGTGCCAGCAGCTTCGGCGGGGTACAGGCTGTCTATGGCTACACCTTC. It is translated as CASSFGGVQAVYGYTF.

V and J are TRBV19 and TRBJ1-2; the D gene is possibly TRBD1 (5 bases). CDR1 and CDR2 from the germline V gene are LNHDA and SQIVND (reference sequence). The CDR3 loop spans 15 amino acids. V was cut by 6 bases and J by 5 bases, with 19 bases left in between. In nucleotides, the CDR3 is TGTGCCAGTAGACCCCAGACAGCTCTCTCGTATGGCTACACCTTC. It translates to CASRPQTALSYGYTF.

This chain joins TRBV29-1 and TRBJ2-3; D possibly corresponds to TRBD2 (5 bases). Trimming took off 7 bases at V and 4 bases at J, with 15 bases between the two ends. The CDR3 has 13 amino acids. The germline V gene has CDR1 SQVTM and CDR2 ANQGSEA. CDR3 DNA: TGCAGCGCATCCGGGATTCCCCCAGATACGCAGTATTTT. Translated, it gives CSASGIPPDTQYF.

On this clone: Other nucleotide sequences from this sample produce the same CDR3. This chain links TRBV7-9 with TRBJ2-7, with a weak D call TRBD1 (6 bases). Per the germline V gene, CDR1 is SEHNR and CDR2 is FQNEAQ (reference sequence). With 4 bases removed from V and 4 bases from J, the gap between germline ends came to 8 bases. The CDR3 covers 12 residues. CDR3: CASSSGQYEQYF. The CDR3 DNA follows: TGTGCCAGCAGCTCCGGACAGTACGAGCAGTACTTC.

The J gene is TRBJ2-4, the V gene TRBV10-3, with D tentatively TRBD2 (6 bases). This CDR3 is built from 14 residues. The germline CDR1 and CDR2 sequences are ENHRY and SYGVKD. Trimming took 10 bases from V and 7 from J, leaving 20 bases between them. Here the CDR3 reads CATGKVTGDNIQYF. The CDR3 DNA reads as TGTGCCACCGGGAAGGTAACGGGGGATAACATTCAGTACTTC.

There are a few counts of this clone. The V gene is TRBV2, the J gene TRBJ2-7, with 8 positions matching TRBD1. V shed 5 bases, J shed 3 bases, and the junction held 3 bases outside the gene matches. Germline CDR1 and CDR2: SNHLY and FYNNEI. This CDR3 is built from 13 residues. The CDR3 spells CASSRTGSYEQYF. CDR3 nucleotides: TGTGCCAGCAGTCGGACAGGGAGCTACGAGCAGTACTTC.

The gene calls are TRBV5-6 and TRBJ2-5, with TRBD2 matching 13 bases. Germline V gives CDR1 SGHDT, CDR2 YYEEEE. The CDR3 is 16 residues long. V gave up 3 bases and J gave up 7 bases; unmatched junction bases: 9. The CDR3 loop reads CASSWTTSGGLWTQYF. For the CDR3, the DNA is TGTGCCAGCAGCTGGACGACTAGCGGGGGGTTATGGACCCAGTACTTC.

This rearrangement joins TRBV6-6 to TRBJ1-1; a weak D match, TRBD1 (6 bases). With 7 bases removed from V and 1 base from J, the gap between germline ends came to 16 bases. Per the germline V gene, CDR1 is MNHNY and CDR2 is SVGAGI (reference sequence). This CDR3 region has 15 residues. The CDR3: CASTWGGLGNTEAFF. The CDR3 DNA is TGTGCCAGCACCTGGGGGGGGCTGGGGAACACTGAAGCTTTCTTT.

This chain joins TRBV6-1 and TRBJ2-5, with D possibly being TRBD2 (5 bases). CDR1 and CDR2 from the germline V gene are MNHNS and SASEGT. CDR3 length equals 13 residues. The ends were cut back, 4 bases at V and 2 bases at J, with 8 bases in the middle. CDR3 loop: CASSVPGQETQYF. The CDR3 coding sequence is TGTGCCAGCAGTGTACCGGGACAAGAGACCCAGTACTTC.

The chain carries TRBV7-9 and TRBJ2-3, with TRBD2 matching 11 bases. CDR1 is SEHNR, CDR2 FQNEAQ, per germline (reference sequence). V shed 1 base and J 4 bases; nucleotides not matched to a gene: 10. The CDR3 has 18 amino acids. The CDR3 region is CASSLGASGRSSADTQYF. For the CDR3, the DNA is TGTGCCAGCAGCTTAGGGGCTAGCGGGAGGTCATCGGCAGATACGCAGTATTTT.

The chain is built from TRBV21-1 and TRBJ2-3; the D call of TRBD2 is as the table states it, not checked on the DNA. TRBV21-1 has pseudogene status. The CDR3 has 15 residues. In nucleotides, the CDR3 is TGTGCCAGCAGCAACCATAGCGGGGGCACAGATACGCAGTATTTT. This encodes CASSNHSGGTDTQYF.